What follows are 19 T cell receptor beta chains derived from one specimen sequenced in a study of T cells in Graves' hyperthyroidism and ophthalmopathy (dated by TCRdb to the late 2010s). Library method: multiplex PCR. The instrument given in TCRdb is Illumina HiSeq 2000. TCR beta CDR3 regions were amplified from RNA transcripts. The TCR CDR3 was subjected to a first round of RT-PCR using the HTBI primer set and the Qiagen OneStep RT-PCR kit. Starting from the raw public reads, TCRdb applied fastp trimming at Q25, assembled clones with MiXCR and retained in-frame beta chains. CDR3 protein sequences are deduplicated, and each keeps its most common genes and DNA. This sample comprises about 600,000 distinct CDR3 sequences, roughly 16% of them detected only once. The top ten clonotypes cover roughly 3% of the sample. The sample taken for sequencing was blood. The receptors originated from a middle-aged woman with Graves' ophthalmopathy.

This clonotype was seen ten or more times. The J gene is TRBJ1-2, the V gene TRBV3-1; D not resolved. The CDR3 extends over 13 amino acids. Germline assignment: CDR1 LGHDT and CDR2 YNNKEL (reference sequence). V was cut by 6 bases and J by 8 bases, with 16 bases left in between. In DNA, the CDR3 is TGTGCCAGCAGTGATGGAGTATTAGGCGGCTACACCTTC. The encoded protein is CASSDGVLGGYTF.

In its sample, this clonotype was seen a few times. The chain employs TRBV18 and TRBJ1-1, with D tentatively TRBD1 (5 bases). V was cut by 2 bases and J by 5 bases, with 9 bases left in between. This CDR3 has 13 amino acids. Germline assignment: CDR1 KGHSH and CDR2 LQKENI. The CDR3 sequence: CASSPSRETEAFF. Written as DNA, the CDR3 is TGTGCCAGCTCACCAAGCAGGGAGACTGAAGCTTTCTTT.

Only a few counts were recorded for this clonotype. This sequence joins TRBV6-1 and TRBJ2-7; no clear D. Germline loops: CDR1 MNHNS, CDR2 SASEGT. V was trimmed by 10 bases and J by 7 bases, leaving 8 bases between them. The CDR3 has 9 amino acids. The CDR3 DNA is TGTGCCACCGGTGTTGAGCAGTACTTC. Protein product: CATGVEQYF.

There are many counts of this clonotype. V is TRBV19 and J is TRBJ2-5, with TRBD2 identical over 10 bases. With V trimmed by 5 bases and J by 0 bases, 9 bases remained unmatched. This CDR3 is 17 amino acids long. The germline V gene encodes CDR1 LNHDA and CDR2 SQIVND (reference sequence). Here the CDR3 DNA reads TGTGCCAGTAGTGCTCCAAGACTAGCGGGTGACCAAGAGACCCAGTACTTC. Encoded protein: CASSAPRLAGDQETQYF.

For the CDR3, the DNA is TGCAGCGTTTCGAACTTCAATGAGCAGTTCTTC. Encoded protein: CSVSNFNEQFF. The chain couples TRBV29-1 to TRBJ2-1; D remains unclear. This CDR3 spans 11 amino acids. Trimming stripped 5 bases from V and 6 bases from J, with 8 bases between. In germline, CDR1 is SQVTM, CDR2 ANQGSEA.

This clonotype was counted between two and nine times. The chain combines TRBV4-2 with TRBJ1-1; D may be TRBD1 (6 bases). The germline V gene encodes CDR1 LGHNA and CDR2 YNFKEQ. The CDR3 has 14 residues. V lost 3 bases and J lost 4, with 12 bases in between. CDR3 in amino acids: CASSHTGWPTEAFF. As DNA, the CDR3 is TGTGCCAGCAGCCACACAGGGTGGCCCACTGAAGCTTTCTTT.

This clonotype was observed at least ten times. The chain is built from TRBV12-3 or TRBV12-4 and TRBJ1-3; TRBD1 agrees at 8 bases. V was clipped by 10 bases and J by 0 bases; unmatched bases: 17. This CDR3 has 18 amino acids. CDR3 DNA: TGTGCCACGGGAGGGACAGGACCTCAAGGATACTCTGGAAACACCATATATTTT. The encoded protein is CATGGTGPQGYSGNTIYF.

This clonotype was seen repeatedly, ten times or more. The chain recombines TRBV4-1 with TRBJ2-3, with D possibly called TRBD1 or TRBD2 (6 bases each). The germline CDR1 and CDR2 sequences are MGHRA and YSYEKL. CDR3 length: 15 residues. The V and J ends lost 4 bases and 1 base respectively, with 12 bases between them. CDR3 sequence: CASSLEGVGTDTQYF. The CDR3 nucleotides read TGCGCCAGCAGCCTGGAGGGGGTGGGCACAGATACGCAGTATTTT.

The V gene is TRBV7-6, the J gene TRBJ1-4; D gene unclear. This CDR3 has 13 amino acids. Germline assignment: CDR1 SGHVS and CDR2 FNYEAQ. V lost 5 bases to trimming and J lost 8 bases, with 12 bases between them. CDR3 in DNA: TGTGCCAGCAGCCTAGGACCTACGGAAAAACTGTTTTTT. Protein product: CASSLGPTEKLFF.

This clonotype was counted many times. This chain links TRBV2 with TRBJ2-7; 12 nucleotides match TRBD2. Trimming cost V 5 bases and J 2 bases; bases outside gene matches: 10. Germline-derived CDR1 and CDR2 are SNHLY and FYNNEI. This CDR3 is 17 amino acids long. The CDR3, as DNA: TGTGCCAGCAGTATAGGACTAGCGGGGCTGGGAACCTACGAGCAGTACTTC. Translating gives CASSIGLAGLGTYEQYF.

This clonotype has more than one count but fewer than ten. This rearrangement joins TRBV3-1 to TRBJ1-5, with 7 bases lining up with TRBD1. J was trimmed by 7 bases and V by 1 base; bases with no gene match: 4. The CDR3 runs 14 residues. Germline V gives CDR1 LGHDT, CDR2 YNNKEL (reference sequence). CDR3 in DNA: TGTGCCAGCAGCCAAGCGACAGGGTCGCAGCCCCAGCATTTT. This sequence encodes CASSQATGSQPQHF.

This clonotype was seen a handful of times. The rearrangement uses TRBV6-1 and TRBJ2-1; 11 bases fit TRBD2. The trim removed 6 bases at V and 5 bases at J, leaving 6 bases unmatched. This CDR3 comprises 15 residues. Per germline, CDR1 MNHNS and CDR2 SASEGT. The CDR3 coding sequence is TGTGCCAGCAGCCCCAGACTAGCGGGAAACAATGAGCAGTTCTTC. Translation gives CASSPRLAGNNEQFF.

This clonotype was observed a handful of times. The chain employs TRBV7-9 and TRBJ2-7, with TRBD1 matching over 8 bases. Looked up from germline, CDR1 is SEHNR and CDR2 is FQNEAQ (reference sequence). This CDR3 spans 15 amino acids. Trimming cost V 2 bases and J 1 base; bases outside gene matches: 4. CDR3 DNA: TGTGCCAGCAGCTTACTACAGGGGGTTTCCTACGAGCAGTACTTC. As protein: CASSLLQGVSYEQYF.

The rearrangement uses TRBV29-1 and TRBJ1-1; tentative D call: TRBD1 (6 bases). The V gene lost 8 bases and the J gene lost 3 bases, with 16 bases spanning the gap. Looked up from germline, CDR1 is SQVTM and CDR2 is ANQGSEA. The CDR3 sequence is 13 residues long. In DNA, the CDR3 is TGCAGCTCCGATCAGGGGCGGGACACTGAAGCTTTCTTT. This codes for CSSDQGRDTEAFF.

This clonotype was seen a handful of times. V usage is TRBV29-1 and J usage is TRBJ2-1; tentatively, D is TRBD1 (5 bases). There are 13 residues in the CDR3. Trimming left V 2 bases short and J 9 bases short, with 14 bases between. Germline loops: CDR1 SQVTM, CDR2 ANQGSEA. The CDR3 protein is CSVESASRGEQFF. In DNA form, the CDR3 reads TGCAGCGTTGAATCGGCTAGTAGGGGTGAGCAGTTCTTC.

Only one count was recorded for this clonotype. A much larger clone differs from this one at a single base, so this may be a read error. The chain has TRBV28 and TRBJ1-2; the match to TRBD1 covers 7 bases. Germline V gives CDR1 MDHEN, CDR2 SYDVKM. The CDR3 is made up of 14 amino acids. V lost 3 bases, J lost 4 bases, and 5 bases stayed unmatched. CDR3 sequence reads: CASSFDRAVYGYTF. DNA of the CDR3: TGTGCCAGCAGTTTCGACAGGGCTGTCTATGGCTACACCTTC.

This clonotype was found many times. The chain employs TRBV30 and TRBJ1-5; D is perhaps TRBD1 (5 bases). The CDR3 has 13 amino acids. The V gene's germline CDR1 is GTSNPN and CDR2 SVGIG (reference sequence). Trimming cost V 3 bases and J 8 bases, with 14 bases left between them. CDR3 nucleotide sequence: TGTGCCTGGAGCGTCCAGGGCTCGGAGCCCCAGCATTTT. This translates into CAWSVQGSEPQHF. The entire variable domain, with the rest obtained from reference TRBV30 and TRBJ1-5, is as follows: SQTIHQWPATLVQPVGSPLSLECTVEGTSNPNLYWYRQAAGRGLQLLFYSVGIGQISSEVPQNLSASRPQDRQFILSSKKLLLSDSGFYLCAWSVQGSEPQHFGDGTRLSIL.

Turning to this clonotype: A much larger clone differs by one base, so this may be a read error. In this CDR3 the conserved last residue, phenylalanine or tryptophan, is missing, so a read error is likely. This CDR3 reads CASSLYAATEAFS. CDR3 sequence (DNA): TGTGCCAGCAGCTTGTATGCAGCCACTGAAGCTTTCTCT. This chain uses TRBV5-6 with TRBJ1-1; D uncertain. V was clipped by 1 base and J by 4 bases, with 8 bases between them. The CDR3 length is 13 residues. Germline lookup yields CDR1 SGHDT and CDR2 YYEEEE.

The rearrangement joins TRBV28 to TRBJ2-7; possible D gene TRBD2, 6 bases. Trimming removed 6 bases from V and 2 bases from J, with 14 bases in between. CDR3 length equals 14 residues. The germline V gene has CDR1 MDHEN and CDR2 SYDVKM. The CDR3 sequence: CASRGGTEAYEQYF. The CDR3 DNA is TGTGCCAGCAGGGGCGGGACGGAAGCCTACGAGCAGTACTTC.